These 24 T cell receptor beta chains came from one sample sequenced in a study of T-cell reconstitution after alpha-beta-depleted transplantation in children. It was with unique molecular identifiers that the TCRbeta library was prepared. TCRdb itself ran the PCR reads through MiXCR, one entry per CDR3 protein. The sample lists over 150,000 distinct CDR3 sequences; around 10% were seen once. The specimen was PBMCs, collected before TCRalphabeta/CD19-depleted stem cell transplant. These receptors were taken from a boy aged 2 to 10 with acute myeloid leukemia, due to receive a stem cell transplant.

This clonotype was observed at least ten times. It is unclear where the CDR3 begins or ends on the DNA, so no DNA is shown, and the CDR3 is as TCRdb lists it. The chain has TRBV29-1 and TRBJ2-1; the listed D gene, TRBD2, was not tested against the DNA. Both ends counted, the CDR3 spans 14 residues. The V gene's germline CDR1 is SQVTM and CDR2 ANQGSEA. CDR3 loop: CSVASGTSGSQLLF.

Many counts were recorded for this clonotype. The gene calls are TRBV11-2 and TRBJ1-1, with TRBD1 matching 9 bases. This CDR3 comprises 14 residues. After removal of 6 bases from V and 0 bases from J, the junction contained 2 bases not matched to a gene. CDR1 and CDR2 (germline): SGHAT, FQNNGV. The CDR3 spells CASRRTGVNTEAFF. The CDR3 DNA sequence: TGTGCCAGCAGGAGGACAGGGGTGAACACTGAAGCTTTCTTT.

This clonotype was recorded many times. V is TRBV7-8 and J is TRBJ2-7; 7 bases align to TRBD2. Germline V gene lookup returns CDR1 SGHVS and CDR2 FQNEAQ. V was pared by 3 bases and J by 6 bases, with 8 bases of the junction left unmatched. The CDR3 spans 14 residues. The CDR3 region is CASSFLADLGEQYV. The CDR3 region has the DNA TGTGCCAGCAGCTTCCTAGCGGATTTAGGCGAGCAGTACGTC.

This clonotype showed up many times. This chain joins TRBV5-1 and TRBJ2-7; D remains ambiguous. Germline V lookup: CDR1 SGHRS, CDR2 YFSETQ. This CDR3 region has 14 residues. V was shortened by 2 bases and J by 5 bases, with 14 bases between the two germline ends. In nucleotides, the CDR3 is TGCGCCAGCAGCTTATCGACCCCGGGTCACGAGCAGTACTTC. It is translated as CASSLSTPGHEQYF.

A few counts support this clonotype. V usage is TRBV2 and J usage is TRBJ1-4; 7 bases match TRBD1. CDR3 length equals 15 residues. From germline, CDR1 is SNHLY and CDR2 FYNNEI. V lost 6 bases and J lost 2; bases outside the gene matches: 6. The CDR3 bases are TGTGCCAGCAGGGTAGGACAGGCGACTAATGAAAAACTGTTTTTT. Protein: CASRVGQATNEKLFF.

This clonotype occurred many times. The chain joins TRBV9 to TRBJ2-5, with 10 bases aligning to TRBD2. This CDR3 region has 16 residues. V trimming: 4 bases; J trimming: 4 bases; junction bases outside the gene matches: 10. Germline values: CDR1 SGDLS, CDR2 YYNGEE. The CDR3 DNA reads TGTGCCAGCAGCACTGAGCGGGAGGGGGTCGGAGAGACCCAGTACTTC. Protein product: CASSTEREGVGETQYF. The complete variable domain, with remaining parts taken from reference TRBV9 and TRBJ2-5, reads DSGVTQTPKHLITATGQRVTLRCSPRSGDLSVYWYQQSLDQGLQFLIQYYNGEERAKGNILERFSAQQFPDLHSELNLSSLELGDSALYFCASSTEREGVGETQYFGPGTRLLVL.

This clonotype was found many times. The chain recombines TRBV6-1 with TRBJ2-3; 7 bases agree with TRBD2. V was pared by 3 bases and J by 3 bases, with 9 bases of the junction left unmatched. CDR1 MNHNS and CDR2 SASEGT come from the germline V gene. CDR3 length: 16 residues. CDR3 loop: CASSDSRTRRTDTQYF. CDR3 coding DNA: TGTGCCAGCAGTGATTCTCGGACTAGGAGAACAGATACGCAGTATTTT.

This clonotype came up many times. The V gene is TRBV9, the J gene TRBJ2-1, with 7 nucleotides matching TRBD2. CDR1 and CDR2 (germline): SGDLS, YYNGEE. This CDR3 is built from 14 residues. The V and J ends lost 4 bases and 4 bases, in that order; junction bases with no gene match: 5. The DNA for the CDR3 is TGTGCCAGCAGCCGGGGCGGGGGATACAATGAGCAGTTCTTC. Encoded protein: CASSRGGGYNEQFF.

This clonotype was counted ten times or more. The chain recombines TRBV25-1 with TRBJ2-7; unclear D gene. The CDR3 has 14 amino acids. Trimming left V 3 bases short and J 6 bases short, with 15 bases between. Germline V gene lookup returns CDR1 MGHDK and CDR2 SYGVNS. The CDR3 bases are TGTGCCAGCAGTGATTCTGGACGGGCCCTCGAGCAGTACTTC. It codes for CASSDSGRALEQYF.

This clonotype was detected many times. The V gene is TRBV18, the J gene TRBJ2-7; D may be TRBD2 (6 bases). V dropped 6 bases and J dropped 0 bases, with 15 bases sitting between them. This CDR3 spans 15 amino acids. CDR1 is KGHSH, CDR2 LQKENI, per germline. Written as DNA, the CDR3 is TGTGCCAGCTCTCCCGGGACTCTTAGCTCCTACGAGCAGTACTTC. Translated: CASSPGTLSSYEQYF.

This clonotype is categorized as medium-sized. The CDR3 DNA is TGTGCCAGCAGCTTGTTAGGAGCGAGAGTCGGGGAGCTGTTTTTT. Its protein product is CASSLLGARVGELFF. The V call is TRBV7-8, the J call TRBJ2-2; D unresolved. V lost 3 bases, J lost 7 bases, and 15 bases lay in between. Germline CDR1 reads SGHVS; CDR2 reads FQNEAQ. This CDR3 has 15 amino acids. The whole variable domain, filled in from reference TRBV7-8 and TRBJ2-2, reads GAGVSQSPRYKVAKRGQDVALRCDPISGHVSLFWYQQALGQGPEFLTYFQNEAQLDKSGLPSDRFFAERPEGSVSTLKIQRTQQEDSAVYLCASSLLGARVGELFFGEGSRLTVL.

This clonotype has a count of ten or more. J is TRBJ2-7 and V is TRBV5-5, with D possibly matching TRBD1 (7 bases). Looked up from germline, CDR1 is SGHKS and CDR2 is YYEKEE (reference sequence). The V and J ends lost 4 bases and 3 bases respectively, with 23 bases between them. The CDR3 sequence is 17 residues long. CDR3 region: CASSLHSGDRWSYEQYV. In nucleotides, the CDR3 is TGTGCCAGCAGCCTACATTCGGGGGACAGATGGAGCTACGAGCAGTACGTC.

This clonotype was counted many times. J is TRBJ2-5 and V is TRBV5-1, with 10 bases fitting TRBD2. Germline V CDR1 and CDR2: SGHRS, YFSETQ. V lost 5 bases, J lost 5 bases, and 6 bases stayed unmatched. CDR3 size: 14 residues. CDR3 loop: CASSSGTSEETQYF. The CDR3 nucleotides read TGCGCCAGCAGTTCCGGGACTAGCGAGGAGACCCAGTACTTC.

This clonotype appeared many times. The chain has TRBV7-2 and TRBJ2-7; TRBD2 matches at 11 bases. The length of the CDR3 is 14 residues. In germline, CDR1 is SGHTA, CDR2 FQGNSA. The ends lost 1 base at V and 6 bases at J; junction bases unmatched: 2. The CDR3, as DNA: TGTGCCAGCAGCTTAGGGGGACTAGCGGCCGAGCAGTACGTC. Its protein product is CASSLGGLAAEQYV.

About this clonotype itself: A read error may be the cause here, since a much bigger clone is one base away. J is TRBJ1-5 and V is TRBV3-1; unclear D gene. Trimming took 7 bases from V and 7 from J, leaving 20 bases between them. The germline V gene has CDR1 LGHDT and CDR2 YNNKEL (reference sequence). The CDR3 extends over 15 amino acids. CDR3 sequence: CASTPGLTGRQPQHF. For the CDR3, the DNA is TGTGCCAGCACCCCCGGTCTTACCGGGAGACAGCCCCAGCATTTT.

This clonotype came up many times. The chain uses TRBV20-1 and TRBJ1-4; the match to TRBD1 covers 7 bases. The germline CDR1 and CDR2 sequences are DFQATT and SNEGSKA (reference sequence). The trim removed 5 bases at V and 3 bases at J, leaving 3 bases unmatched. The CDR3 spans 13 residues. The CDR3 DNA follows: TGCAGTGCTGGACAGGCCGCTAATGAAAAACTGTTTTTT. Its translation: CSAGQAANEKLFF.

The V gene is TRBV20-1, the J gene TRBJ2-5; the D gene could be TRBD1 or TRBD2 (6 bases each). Germline lookup yields CDR1 DFQATT and CDR2 SNEGSKA (reference sequence). This CDR3 region has 14 residues. Trimming took 3 bases from V and 5 from J, leaving 16 bases between them. CDR3 nucleotides: TGCAGTGCTAGGCCACCGACAGGAGGGGAGACCCAGTACTTC. This sequence encodes CSARPPTGGETQYF.

The chain employs TRBV2 and TRBJ2-3; no firm D call. The CDR3 totals 14 residues. V dropped 1 base and J dropped 2 bases, with 7 bases sitting between them. Looked up from germline, CDR1 is SNHLY and CDR2 is FYNNEI. The CDR3 DNA reads as TGTGCCAGCAGTGAAGGTGGCAACACAGATACGCAGTATTTT. Protein: CASSEGGNTDTQYF.

This clonotype was counted ten times or more. The V gene is TRBV27, the J gene TRBJ2-7; 10 bases line up with TRBD2. This CDR3 spans 14 amino acids. V trimming: 5 bases; J trimming: 7 bases; junction bases outside the gene matches: 8. CDR1 is MNHEY and CDR2 is SMNVEV in the germline V gene (reference sequence). The CDR3 sequence is CASSRSGRAFEQYF. The CDR3 bases are TGTGCCAGCAGTCGAAGCGGGAGGGCCTTTGAGCAGTACTTC.

This clonotype was recorded many times. The chain combines TRBV4-1 with TRBJ1-5; D unresolved. V was trimmed by 5 bases and J by 0 bases, leaving 8 bases between them. The CDR3 covers 14 residues. CDR1 is MGHRA, CDR2 YSYEKL, per germline. The CDR3 region has the DNA TGCGCCAGCAGCTGGACCCTTAGCAATCAGCCCCAGCATTTT. Its protein product is CASSWTLSNQPQHF.

There are many counts of this clonotype. The chain joins TRBV5-1 to TRBJ2-5; TRBD1 or TRBD2 may be the D gene (5 bases each). CDR3 length: 15 residues. V lost 0 bases to trimming and J lost 5 bases, with 14 bases between them. CDR1 is SGHRS and CDR2 is YFSETQ in the germline V gene. CDR3 nucleotide sequence: TGCGCCAGCAGCTTGGGGGACCGCCCGAGGGAGACCCAGTACTTC. This codes for CASSLGDRPRETQYF.

This clonotype has at least ten counts. V usage is TRBV5-1 and J usage is TRBJ2-2, with 8 bases fitting TRBD1. Trimming removed 4 bases from V and 3 bases from J; junction bases left unmatched: 5. CDR1 and CDR2 (germline): SGHRS, YFSETQ. This CDR3 region has 15 residues. The CDR3 protein is CASSRTGMDTGELFF. CDR3 in DNA: TGCGCCAGCAGCAGGACAGGGATGGACACCGGGGAGCTGTTTTTT.

The sample holds many counts of this clonotype. The V gene is TRBV27, the J gene TRBJ2-1, with TRBD2 as a possible D gene (6 bases). Germline CDR1 is MNHEY and CDR2 is SMNVEV (reference sequence). Trimming removed 2 bases at V and 4 bases at J, with 21 bases between. The CDR3 is 18 residues long. CDR3 DNA: TGTGCCAGCAGTTTAAAGTGGCGTGCGAGCGGGCAGTACAATGAGCAGTTCTTC. Protein sequence: CASSLKWRASGQYNEQFF.

This clonotype was counted between two and nine times. The chain carries TRBV6-2 or TRBV6-3 and TRBJ2-3; a possible D gene is TRBD2 (10 bases). CDR1 and CDR2 (germline): MNHEY, SVGEGT. Trimming removed 6 bases at V and 0 bases at J, with 28 bases between. The CDR3 covers 20 residues. CDR3 sequence: CASRAGTGLAGGASTDTQYF. CDR3 in DNA: TGTGCCAGCAGAGCCGGGACAGGGTTAGCGGGAGGCGCTAGCACAGATACGCAGTATTTT.